This section outlines one T cell receptor beta chain sequence together with its context. Its antigen is unknown. Assay used: immunoSEQ multiplex PCR; TCRdb lists only in-frame clones, some missing. The data contain about 2.1 million clones, 93% of them singletons. CD45RO-negative cells were positively selected for CCR7, leaving out terminally differentiated effector memory CD45RA+ cells. The sample originates from a study of shared clonotypes between healthy human individuals. Study conclusions and caveats: Naive subsets generally had larger estimated richness than memory subsets.

The germline CDR1 and CDR2 sequences are SGHAT and FQNNGV. CDR3 length: 17 residues. Unmatched junction bases numbered 16, after V lost 5 bases and J lost 5 bases. This TCR derives from a man younger than 30 in good health. Some clones in this sample may be carry-over from other donors' samples. The chain has TRBV11-2 and TRBJ1-2, with 8 bases identical to TRBD1. The specimen was naive CD8+ T cells from PBMCs. Here the CDR3 DNA reads TGTGCCAGCAGCATTGCAGGGGGCGCCGGGCCGGGATATGGCTACACCTTC. Protein sequence: CASSIAGGAGPGYGYTF.